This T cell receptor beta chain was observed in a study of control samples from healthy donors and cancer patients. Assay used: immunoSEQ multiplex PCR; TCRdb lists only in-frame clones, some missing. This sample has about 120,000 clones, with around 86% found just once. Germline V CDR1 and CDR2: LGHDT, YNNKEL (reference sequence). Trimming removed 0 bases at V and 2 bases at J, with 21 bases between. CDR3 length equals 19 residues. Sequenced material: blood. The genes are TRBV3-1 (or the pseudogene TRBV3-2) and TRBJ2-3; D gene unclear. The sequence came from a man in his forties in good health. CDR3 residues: CASSQEKNWAGEYTDTQYF. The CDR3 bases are TGTGCCAGCAGCCAAGAGAAAAATTGGGCAGGCGAATACACAGATACGCAGTATTTT.